Shown below are 2 T cell receptor beta chains from a single sample sequenced in a study of spatial heterogeneity in lung cancer. TCRdb itself ran the 5' RACE reads through MiXCR, one entry per CDR3 protein. The sample holds more than 95,000 distinct CDR3 sequences, 9.5% to 15% seen once. Described time point: blood at routine non-recurrence follow-up after resection. The study sequenced unsorted whole RNA from tumor, nontumor lung or frozen PBMC. The sequences come from PBMCs, collected at follow-up. The receptors come from a male donor with early-stage non-small cell lung cancer.

This clonotype was recorded a few times. The rearrangement uses TRBV20-1 and TRBJ1-5; 9 nucleotides align to TRBD1. Germline trimming cut 2 bases from V and 5 bases from J; bases unmatched to any gene: 10. The germline CDR1 and CDR2 sequences are DFQATT and SNEGSKA (reference sequence). CDR3 size: 16 residues. The CDR3 here is CSARLSGTGLDQPQHF. In nucleotides, the CDR3 is TGCAGTGCTAGACTGTCCGGGACAGGGCTAGATCAGCCCCAGCATTTT.

CDR3 sequence reads: CASSIGPNQPQHF. The CDR3 DNA sequence: TGTGCCAGCAGCATCGGGCCCAATCAGCCCCAGCATTTT. The chain has TRBV7-9 and TRBJ1-5; no firm D call. The V end was cut by 5 bases, the J end by 3 bases, with 8 bases between. There are 13 residues in the CDR3. Per germline, CDR1 SEHNR and CDR2 FQNEAQ (reference sequence).